This T cell receptor beta chain derives from a study of shared clonotypes between healthy human individuals. The study, taken as a whole, reports: Even with large depth, rarefaction showed that sorted-subset sequencing was incomplete. Only blood was sampled, and tissue TCR repertoires likely differ from blood ones. The sharing of 5% to 6.5% of naive CD4 clonotypes was seen across a handful of donors.

Original analysis: Filtering differed, since immunoSEQ gave only junction sequences and no quality scores. Produced via immunoSEQ multiplex PCR; TCRdb's table is partial and in-frame only. D and trimming come from the DNA, and the V and J calls and clone size come from that table. The sample lists approximately 1,500,000 clones, 95% to 99% occurring once. On this clone: Its antigen is unidentified.

Germline V gene data show CDR1 as MNHNY and CDR2 as SVGAGI (reference sequence). The CDR3 contains 13 residues. V shed 1 base and J shed 7 bases, with 10 bases lying between them. The sample comprised naive CD4+ T cells sorted from blood. Subset: CD45RA+ positively selected. The clonotype comes from a man aged 30 to 39 in good health. The J gene is TRBJ1-1, the V gene TRBV6-6, with D possibly matching TRBD1 (5 bases). The CDR3 DNA reads as TGTGCCAGCAGTTACTTCGGGGGGTTTGAAGCTTTCTTT. Its protein is CASSYFGGFEAFF.